One sample yielded the 5 T cell receptor beta chains listed below, sequenced in a study of T cell repertoires in cytomegalovirus infection. Via MiXCR, TCRdb re-called the reads, giving one row per CDR3 protein. This table has a few hundred thousand distinct CDR3 sequences, just under 35% appearing once. No antigen is known for these receptors. The sample consisted of cultured PBMCs, taken from culture after CMV antigen stimulation. Source of these receptors: a human donor in good health (CMV status not recorded). Some clones in this sample may be carry-over from other donors' samples.

The CDR3 nucleotides read TGTGCCAGCAGTGAAATGCGGGAGCCAAAACACTTT. Translation: CASSEMREPKHF. The rearrangement uses TRBV6-1 and TRBJ1-6, with D hard to call. This CDR3 is built from 12 residues. Trimming shortened V by 2 bases and J by 19 bases, and 15 bases separated the two germline ends. Germline V gene data show CDR1 as MNHNS and CDR2 as SASEGT.

This chain joins TRBV5-5 and TRBJ2-3, with a possible D match to TRBD2 (5 bases). This CDR3 contains 14 residues. The germline gives CDR1 SGHKS, CDR2 YYEKEE (reference sequence). Between the trimmed V and J ends, which lost 2 bases and 7 bases, there was a span of 14 bases. The CDR3 is CASSFGDGSYTQYF. CDR3 coding DNA: TGTGCCAGCAGCTTCGGGGATGGGTCTTATACGCAGTATTTT. The whole variable domain, filled in from reference TRBV5-5 and TRBJ2-3, reads DAGVTQSPTHLIKTRGQQVTLRCSPISGHKSVSWYQQVLGQGPQFIFQYYEKEERGRGNFPDRFSARQFPNYSSELNVNALLLGDSALYLCASSFGDGSYTQYFGPGTRLTVL.

This chain connects TRBV12-3 or TRBV12-4 to TRBJ1-1; 7 nucleotides agree with TRBD1. V lost 6 bases, J lost 7 bases, and 2 bases stayed unmatched. CDR3 size: 11 residues. The CDR3 DNA follows: TGTGCCAGCAGGGGACAGAGTGAAGCTTTCTTT. Its protein product is CASRGQSEAFF.

J is TRBJ2-5 and V is TRBV5-1; tentative D call: TRBD1 (6 bases). Germline V gene lookup returns CDR1 SGHRS and CDR2 YFSETQ. The V end was cut by 2 bases, the J end by 1 base, with 9 bases between. The CDR3 covers 14 residues. Here the CDR3 reads CASSFGQTQETQYF. The CDR3 nucleotides are TGCGCCAGCAGCTTCGGACAGACCCAAGAGACCCAGTACTTC.

Many counts were recorded for this clonotype. The rearrangement uses TRBV3-1 and TRBJ1-1, with 7 bases matching TRBD1. CDR3 length equals 15 residues. J lost 1 base, V lost 4 bases, and 6 bases had no gene match. CDR1 is LGHDT, CDR2 YNNKEL, per germline (reference sequence). DNA of the CDR3: TGTGCCAGCAGCCCCCTTTGGACAGGGAACACTGAAGCTTTCTTT. Translated: CASSPLWTGNTEAFF.